Given below is one T cell receptor (beta chain) in context. Its antigen is unidentified. TCRdb keeps only in-frame clones here, not all; method: immunoSEQ multiplex PCR. Here the sample spans about 7,900 clones, approximately 62% being singletons. The source of the sample is a study of early stage breast cancer tumors. Study-level information: Seven to nine ER+/PR+/HER2- tumors were invasive ductal; four were invasive lobular.

Whole-study findings and limits: Enriched TCRB sequences shared across patients were mostly commonly generated sequences.

The CDR3 covers 16 residues. Losses at the gene ends were 4 bases for V and 5 bases for J; bases not matched to a gene: 7. Germline V CDR1 and CDR2: SGHAT, FQDESV (reference sequence). V and J are TRBV11-1 and TRBJ2-2; 10 bases fit TRBD2. Specimen: breast tumor tissue. The clonotype originates from a person aged 70 to 85 with breast cancer. CDR3 protein: CASSSRLAGKTGELFF. In DNA form, the CDR3 reads TGTGCCAGCAGCTCCAGACTAGCGGGCAAGACCGGGGAGCTGTTTTTT.